The 32 T cell receptor beta chains presented below share a single source sample, sequenced in a study of response to subunit inactivated influenza vaccine. TCRdb itself ran the RT-PCR reads through MiXCR, one entry per CDR3 protein. The sample holds roughly 780,000 distinct CDR3 sequences, less than 20% seen once. The material sequenced was PBMCs from blood, taken less than 6 days after vaccination. The receptors originated from a man aged 45 to 65 who received an inactivated influenza vaccine.

The V gene is TRBV20-1, the J gene TRBJ2-5; 8 bases are shared with TRBD1. Germline trimming cut 6 bases from V and 7 bases from J; bases unmatched to any gene: 7. There are 12 residues in the CDR3. Germline V gives CDR1 DFQATT, CDR2 SNEGSKA (reference sequence). CDR3 DNA: TGCAGTGCCCCGGACAGGGTCGGGACCCAGTACTTC. Its translation is CSAPDRVGTQYF.

This clonotype occurred a few times. This chain connects TRBV5-1 to TRBJ1-2; TRBD1 is a possible D gene (5 bases). This CDR3 is built from 13 residues. V was shortened by 4 bases and J by 6 bases, with 13 bases between the two germline ends. CDR1 is SGHRS, CDR2 YFSETQ, per germline. The CDR3 protein is CASSEDTADGYTF. The CDR3, as DNA: TGCGCCAGCAGCGAGGACACCGCCGATGGCTACACCTTC.

The chain uses TRBV29-1 and TRBJ2-7, with no clear D. Per germline, CDR1 SQVTM and CDR2 ANQGSEA. This CDR3 is built from 11 residues. Trimming pared 2 bases from V and 3 bases from J, leaving 5 bases between. The CDR3 spells CSVELRYEQYF. The CDR3 coding sequence is TGCAGCGTTGAACTGCGCTACGAGCAGTACTTC.

This clonotype was observed a few times. V and J are TRBV7-3 and TRBJ2-1; 9 bases agree with TRBD2. The CDR3 is 18 amino acids. The V and J ends lost 1 base and 5 bases, in that order; junction bases with no gene match: 12. Looked up from germline, CDR1 is SGHTA and CDR2 is FQGTGA. CDR3 region: CASSLNSRGGRAHNEQFF. The CDR3 DNA follows: TGTGCCAGCAGCTTAAATAGTCGGGGCGGGAGGGCCCACAATGAGCAGTTCTTC.

DNA of the CDR3: TGTGCCTGGAGTGTTGGGCAGGGGCTGGGTGAGCAGTACTTC. Its protein product is CAWSVGQGLGEQYF. The chain carries TRBV30 and TRBJ2-7; TRBD1 might be the D (6 bases). V lost 0 bases and J 7 bases, leaving 16 bases between the germline ends. This CDR3 contains 14 residues. The germline CDR1 and CDR2 sequences are GTSNPN and SVGIG (reference sequence).

This clonotype showed up just a few times. This chain connects TRBV6-1 to TRBJ1-6; 7 bases match TRBD1. The CDR3 consists of 18 residues. The germline V gene has CDR1 MNHNS and CDR2 SASEGT. J gave up 1 base and V 7 bases, and 13 bases lay outside the gene matches. CDR3 DNA sequence: TGTGCCAGCACCGACCGACAGGGAGGTTGGTCCTATAATTCACCCCTCCACTTT. It translates to CASTDRQGGWSYNSPLHF.

The V and J genes are TRBV4-1 and TRBJ2-3, with TRBD1 as a possible D gene (6 bases). The CDR3 length is 16 residues. Trimming took off 0 bases at V and 3 bases at J, with 13 bases between the two ends. Germline V CDR1 and CDR2: MGHRA, YSYEKL. The CDR3 here is CASSQDSTGLTDTQYF. The CDR3 bases are TGCGCCAGCAGCCAAGATTCGACAGGCCTTACAGATACGCAGTATTTT.

The chain joins TRBV10-3 to TRBJ1-1; D is uncertain. V was trimmed by 0 bases and J by 3 bases, leaving 5 bases between them. The CDR3 length is 13 residues. Germline CDR1 reads ENHRY; CDR2 reads SYGVKD. The CDR3 spells CAISESFDTEAFF. Written as DNA, the CDR3 is TGTGCCATCAGTGAGTCGTTTGACACTGAAGCTTTCTTT.

This clonotype was found many times. This CDR3 is CSARAGTSRTDTQYF. The CDR3 DNA reads as TGCAGTGCTAGAGCCGGGACTAGCCGCACAGATACGCAGTATTTT. The chain recombines TRBV20-1 with TRBJ2-3; 9 bases map to TRBD2. The CDR3 is made up of 15 amino acids. Trimming removed 1 base from V and 1 base from J; junction bases left unmatched: 3. Germline V lookup: CDR1 DFQATT, CDR2 SNEGSKA (reference sequence).

V usage is TRBV11-2 and J usage is TRBJ2-1; tentative D call: TRBD2 (6 bases). The CDR3 totals 12 residues. The germline V gene has CDR1 SGHAT and CDR2 FQNNGV. Trimming took off 3 bases at V and 13 bases at J, with 13 bases between the two ends. The CDR3 DNA reads TGTGCCAGCAGCTTGGAGGGAGAGCCCCAGTTCTTC. Encoded protein: CASSLEGEPQFF.

This clonotype was picked up many times. This chain joins TRBV12-3 or TRBV12-4 and TRBJ2-4; D is ambiguous. The length of the CDR3 is 13 residues. The V end lost 6 bases, the J end lost 7 bases, and 13 bases lay between the germline ends. CDR3 amino acids: CASRTPKVNIQYF. CDR3 nucleotides: TGTGCCAGCAGAACCCCTAAGGTGAACATTCAGTACTTC.

This clonotype was observed a few times. The chain combines TRBV20-1 with TRBJ1-1; D possibly corresponds to TRBD1 (6 bases). Germline V lookup: CDR1 DFQATT, CDR2 SNEGSKA (reference sequence). The V and J ends lost 3 bases and 4 bases respectively, with 18 bases between them. The CDR3 runs to 15 residues. The CDR3 region is CSASGSLGAATEAFF. The CDR3 DNA follows: TGCAGTGCTAGTGGAAGTTTGGGGGCTGCCACTGAAGCTTTCTTT.

In its sample, this clonotype was seen a few times. The chain combines TRBV20-1 with TRBJ1-6; perhaps TRBD1 as D (6 bases). Trimming pared 3 bases from V and 7 bases from J, leaving 13 bases between. The CDR3 totals 14 residues. Germline loops: CDR1 DFQATT, CDR2 SNEGSKA (reference sequence). CDR3 bases: TGCAGTGCTAGGCCCTCGGGGGCGAATTCACCCCTCCACTTT. Translating gives CSARPSGANSPLHF.

Written as DNA, the CDR3 is TGTGCCAGCAGCCAAACGAACCCCGCTTTGGGGGAGCTGTTTTTT. It yields the protein CASSQTNPALGELFF. This rearrangement joins TRBV4-2 to TRBJ2-2; D is unresolved. CDR3 length equals 15 residues. Germline loops: CDR1 LGHNA, CDR2 YNFKEQ. Trimming removed 2 bases at V and 8 bases at J, with 15 bases between.

The sample holds a few counts of this clonotype. This chain uses TRBV5-5 with TRBJ1-1; TRBD1 agrees at 9 bases. The CDR3 extends over 16 amino acids. In germline, CDR1 is SGHKS, CDR2 YYEKEE (reference sequence). The junction had 8 bases not matched to a gene; V was cut back by 2 bases and J by 3 bases. The CDR3 DNA is TGTGCCAGCAGCTTCCGGGACAGGGAGGTAGACACTGAAGCTTTCTTT. It encodes CASSFRDREVDTEAFF.

The rearrangement joins TRBV4-3 to TRBJ2-4; no clear D gene. The CDR3 covers 17 residues. CDR1 and CDR2 from the germline V gene are LGHNA and YSLEER. The V gene lost 0 bases and the J gene lost 0 bases, with 12 bases spanning the gap. CDR3 nucleotides: TGCGCCAGCAGCCAAGATCAAAACAGTATAGCCAAAAACATTCAGTACTTC. This translates into CASSQDQNSIAKNIQYF.

The chain employs TRBV4-3 and TRBJ2-5, with 9 positions matching TRBD1. The CDR3 is 15 amino acids. Germline loops: CDR1 LGHNA, CDR2 YSLEER. Trimming at V came to 1 base and at J to 7 bases, leaving 7 bases not matched to a gene. In DNA form, the CDR3 reads TGCGCCAGCAGCCAAGGGACAGGGGTGTTAGGGACCCAGTACTTC. It specifies CASSQGTGVLGTQYF.

This clonotype showed up just a few times. The chain carries TRBV5-6 and TRBJ1-4, with a weak D call TRBD1 (5 bases). Germline V gives CDR1 SGHDT, CDR2 YYEEEE. The CDR3 consists of 15 residues. The V end was cut by 4 bases, the J end by 8 bases, with 18 bases between. Here the CDR3 DNA reads TGTGCCAGCAGCCTAGGGACCGCCCGATTCGAAAAACTGTTTTTT. It specifies CASSLGTARFEKLFF.

The J gene is TRBJ2-5, the V gene TRBV10-3; 8 bases are shared with TRBD1. This CDR3 is 14 amino acids long. Germline CDR1 is ENHRY and CDR2 is SYGVKD. V shed 4 bases, J shed 4 bases, and the junction held 5 bases outside the gene matches. The DNA of the CDR3 is TGTGCCATCAGTGGGGGGACAGGTGGAGAGACCCAGTACTTC. This translates into CAISGGTGGETQYF.

This clonotype was counted a few times. The rearrangement joins TRBV4-2 to TRBJ2-1; 7 nucleotides align to TRBD2. The CDR3 runs 15 residues. The V gene end was trimmed by 3 bases and the J gene end by 0 bases; junction bases not matched to a gene: 2. Per germline, CDR1 LGHNA and CDR2 YNFKEQ. CDR3 in DNA: TGTGCCAGCAGCCAGCGGGGGAGCTCCTACAATGAGCAGTTCTTC. It encodes CASSQRGSSYNEQFF.

This clonotype was counted a few times. The chain carries TRBV30 and TRBJ1-5; TRBD1 matches at 7 bases. Germline CDR1 and CDR2: GTSNPN and SVGIG (reference sequence). The CDR3 is made up of 13 amino acids. V lost 4 bases and J lost 2; bases outside the gene matches: 2. Written as DNA, the CDR3 is TGTGCCTGGACAGGGGGTGGCAATCAGCCCCAGCATTTT. Translating gives CAWTGGGNQPQHF.

The table lists this clonotype with a few counts. The rearrangement joins TRBV29-1 to TRBJ2-2; D may correspond to TRBD1 or TRBD2 (6 bases each). V was pared by 6 bases and J by 3 bases, with 14 bases between. The CDR3 sequence is 14 residues long. In germline, CDR1 is SQVTM, CDR2 ANQGSEA. CDR3 sequence reads: CSVNGQRDTGELFF. The CDR3 nucleotides read TGCAGCGTCAATGGACAGCGGGACACCGGGGAGCTGTTTTTT.

This clonotype came up many times. The rearrangement links TRBV20-1 to TRBJ2-1; 10 bases match TRBD2. Germline V gene sequence: CDR1 DFQATT, CDR2 SNEGSKA (reference sequence). The length of the CDR3 is 18 residues. J lost 7 bases, V lost 4 bases, and 19 bases had no gene match. CDR3 nucleotide sequence: TGCAGTGCTACCTCCGTATGGGGAAGCGGGAGGGGCGGGAATGAGCAGTTCTTC. Translated: CSATSVWGSGRGGNEQFF.

The chain is built from TRBV7-9 and TRBJ2-3; 10 bases align to TRBD2. J gave up 4 bases and V 6 bases, and 10 bases lay outside the gene matches. The CDR3 runs to 16 residues. From germline, CDR1 is SEHNR and CDR2 FQNEAQ (reference sequence). In nucleotides, the CDR3 is TGTGCCAGCAGTTCCCGAGCGGGGGGGCCCCCAGATACGCAGTATTTT. Translating it yields CASSSRAGGPPDTQYF.

J is TRBJ1-2 and V is TRBV20-1; 7 bases map to TRBD1. Germline CDR1 reads DFQATT; CDR2 reads SNEGSKA (reference sequence). Losses at the gene ends were 5 bases for V and 8 bases for J; bases not matched to a gene: 5. The CDR3 extends over 11 amino acids. The CDR3 region is CSADRDGGYTF. CDR3 in DNA: TGCAGTGCTGACAGGGATGGGGGCTACACCTTC.

This clonotype was found many times. The J gene is TRBJ1-1, the V gene TRBV20-1, with D perhaps TRBD1 (5 bases). Germline V lookup: CDR1 DFQATT, CDR2 SNEGSKA (reference sequence). This CDR3 has 12 amino acids. The CDR3 DNA sequence: TGCAGGGCAGAAAGGGGGAACACTGAAGCTTTCTTT. This sequence encodes CRAERGNTEAFF.

V gene TRBV6-5 combines with J gene TRBJ1-1, with a weak D call TRBD1 (6 bases). CDR1 and CDR2 (germline): MNHEY, SVGAGI. The CDR3 spans 14 residues. V was cut by 2 bases and J by 5 bases, with 12 bases left in between. The CDR3 sequence is CASSYLRGRTEAFF. The CDR3 DNA reads as TGTGCCAGCAGTTACCTCAGGGGTCGTACTGAAGCTTTCTTT.

This clonotype was seen more than once but under ten times. The chain is built from TRBV4-1 and TRBJ1-1; D remains ambiguous. The germline V gene has CDR1 MGHRA and CDR2 YSYEKL. The V end lost 3 bases, the J end lost 0 bases, and 11 bases lay between the germline ends. CDR3 length: 15 amino acids. In nucleotides, the CDR3 is TGCGCCAGCAGCCAGTCTGAATTCATGAACACTGAAGCTTTCTTT. Translating it yields CASSQSEFMNTEAFF.

This CDR3 is CAISAPGGRETQYF. The CDR3 DNA is TGTGCCATCAGTGCTCCGGGGGGGCGGGAGACCCAGTACTTC. This chain connects TRBV10-3 to TRBJ2-5, with 8 nucleotides matching TRBD2. The CDR3 spans 14 residues. The J segment lost 5 bases and the V segment lost 4 bases, leaving 6 bases of the junction unmatched. The germline V gene has CDR1 ENHRY and CDR2 SYGVKD.

This clonotype was counted ten times or more. This chain connects TRBV10-3 to TRBJ2-3; D is perhaps TRBD1 (6 bases). V shed 8 bases and J shed 5 bases, with 11 bases lying between them. The CDR3 runs 12 residues. Germline V gives CDR1 ENHRY, CDR2 SYGVKD. The CDR3 nucleotides are TGTGCCATCGGGAGAGGGGGAGATACGCAGTATTTT. It translates to CAIGRGGDTQYF.

The chain links TRBV5-1 to TRBJ2-3, with D unclear. Germline V lookup: CDR1 SGHRS, CDR2 YFSETQ. This CDR3 has 15 amino acids. V lost 4 bases and J lost 6, with 18 bases in between. CDR3 region: CASSVQDTVGDTQYF. The CDR3 bases are TGCGCCAGCAGCGTTCAGGATACCGTTGGGGATACGCAGTATTTT.

The V and J genes are TRBV27 and TRBJ1-6; TRBD1 matches 7 bases. CDR3 length: 15 amino acids. The J segment lost 7 bases and the V segment lost 6 bases, leaving 9 bases of the junction unmatched. Looked up from germline, CDR1 is MNHEY and CDR2 is SMNVEV (reference sequence). CDR3 sequence reads: CASSTKGAGNSPLHF. The CDR3 coding sequence is TGTGCCAGCAGCACCAAGGGGGCGGGAAATTCACCCCTCCACTTT.